Presented here are 3 T cell receptor beta chains from one specimen sequenced in a study of blood T cells in healthy people across ages. Using a J-beta primer mix together with a sample-barcoded 5' primer, a second PCR was run for about 6 to 11 cycles. MiXCR, applied by TCRdb to the 5' RACE reads, yields one record per CDR3 protein. This sample carries 1,100,000 or so distinct CDR3 sequences, 40% to 45% of them seen once, and the ten largest clones take under 20%. Sequencing input: blood. Every receptor here comes from a woman aged 60-75 years in good health.

This clonotype appeared a few times. The CDR3 loop is CASSVAGSTSGSGEQFF. The CDR3 DNA sequence: TGTGCCAGCAGCGTAGCTGGTTCGACTAGCGGGAGTGGTGAGCAGTTCTTC. The chain is built from TRBV9 and TRBJ2-1; 12 bases are a match to TRBD2. The V gene's germline CDR1 is SGDLS and CDR2 YYNGEE. The CDR3 contains 17 residues. The junction had 10 bases not matched to a gene; V was cut back by 0 bases and J by 9 bases. The full variable domain, with the rest looked up from reference TRBV9 and TRBJ2-1, is DSGVTQTPKHLITATGQRVTLRCSPRSGDLSVYWYQQSLDQGLQFLIQYYNGEERAKGNILERFSAQQFPDLHSELNLSSLELGDSALYFCASSVAGSTSGSGEQFFGPGTRLTVL.

The rearrangement links TRBV7-9 to TRBJ2-4; 7 bases are a match to TRBD1. The J call may not be correct, given that the DNA end is closer to TRBJ2-7. Germline V CDR1 and CDR2: SEHNR, FQNEAQ (reference sequence). The length of the CDR3 is 15 residues. As DNA, the CDR3 is TGTGCCAGCAGCTTAGTTGGGACAGTGGGGAACGAGCAGTACTTC. It specifies CASSLVGTVGNEQYF.

This chain connects TRBV12-3 or TRBV12-4 to TRBJ2-7; 10 nucleotides line up with TRBD2. V dropped 6 bases and J dropped 6; count of bases not matched to a gene: 8. The CDR3 runs 14 residues. CDR3 sequence reads: CASRPSGSLFEQYF. The CDR3 region has the DNA TGTGCCAGCAGGCCTAGCGGGAGTTTGTTCGAGCAGTACTTC.